The clone carrying this T cell receptor (beta chain) was detected a few times. Its target is unknown. These data are taken from a study of T cells after yellow fever vaccination. Across the whole study: Fractions of limited cellularity were prepared by means of SMART-Seq v4 Ultra Low Input. Findings and caveats of the study: Post-booster samples contained most primary-vaccination clones (approximately 97% CD4, approximately 88% CD8).

Template switching with 5'RACE generated the TCR cDNA and added a universal primer site and UMIs. TCRdb recomputed calls from the 5' RACE reads with MiXCR, one row per CDR3 protein. The data show about 320,000 distinct CDR3 sequences, with roughly 4.3% seen just once and roughly 21% held by the top ten. V was shortened by 0 bases and J by 8 bases, with 15 bases between the two germline ends. The CDR3 length is 15 residues. Germline loops: CDR1 SGHRS, CDR2 YFSETQ. This clonotype was sampled from a man aged 18 to 30 who received the YFV17D yellow fever vaccine. The genes are TRBV5-1 and TRBJ2-1; D is uncertain. The input for sequencing was PBMCs, taken 15 days after the yellow fever booster vaccination. CDR3 loop: CASSLGSGGIDEQFF. In DNA form, the CDR3 reads TGCGCCAGCAGCTTGGGGTCTGGTGGAATCGATGAGCAGTTCTTC.